The 32 T cell receptor beta chains below were found in one sample sequenced in a study of T-cell memory formation after mild COVID-19 (dated by TCRdb to about 2021). Library construction relied on 5' RACE. The run used an Illumina NovaSeq 6000. The raw public reads went through TCRdb reprocessing: fastp at Q25, MiXCR clone calling, in-frame beta chains kept. Rows are unified per CDR3 protein, each entry keeping the most common DNA and genes. For this sample there are around 90,000 distinct CDR3 sequences; around 13% appear just once. The ten most abundant clones make up about 26% of the sample. The specimen sequenced was PBMCs or a T cell subset sorted from them (not recorded which). These receptors were taken from an adult woman who had mild COVID-19 (a few samples of this study predate the infection). The sample titles of this study are shuffled in the database, so cell type and time point are left out; the donor was told from shared clones.

The genes are TRBV9 and TRBJ2-2; D ambiguous. Trimming cost V 4 bases and J 1 base, with 11 bases left between them. In germline, CDR1 is SGDLS, CDR2 YYNGEE. CDR3 length: 15 amino acids. This CDR3 reads CASSPPAVNTGELFF. In DNA, the CDR3 is TGTGCCAGCAGCCCCCCCGCGGTGAACACCGGGGAGCTGTTTTTT.

This clonotype was recorded a few times. V usage is TRBV4-2 and J usage is TRBJ2-1, with TRBD1 as a possible D gene (5 bases). The CDR3 runs 16 residues. The V end was cut by 1 base, the J end by 6 bases, with 16 bases between. Germline V gene data show CDR1 as LGHNA and CDR2 as YNFKEQ. DNA for the CDR3: TGTGCCAGCAGCCAAGGGGGCGCGGCCCTCTCCAATGAGCAGTTCTTC. Translating gives CASSQGGAALSNEQFF.

CDR3 protein: CASSLEPGNYEQYF. The CDR3, as DNA: TGCGCCAGCAGCTTGGAACCGGGAAACTACGAGCAGTACTTC. The chain employs TRBV5-1 and TRBJ2-7; D may be TRBD2 (5 bases). Germline CDR1 reads SGHRS; CDR2 reads YFSETQ. This CDR3 is built from 14 residues. The V and J ends lost 0 bases and 3 bases respectively, with 10 bases between them.

This clonotype was seen only a few times. The rearrangement uses TRBV11-2 and TRBJ2-2, with D perhaps matching TRBD1 (5 bases). CDR3 length equals 15 residues. Germline values: CDR1 SGHAT, CDR2 FQNNGV. V was shortened by 5 bases and J by 4 bases, with 14 bases between the two germline ends. The CDR3: CASSPDSWVTGELFF. CDR3 DNA sequence: TGTGCCAGCAGCCCAGACAGTTGGGTCACCGGGGAGCTGTTTTTT.

The chain employs TRBV6-1 and TRBJ2-7; 7 bases fit TRBD1. Trimming removed 7 bases from V and 4 bases from J; junction bases left unmatched: 16. The CDR3 length is 16 residues. Germline V CDR1 and CDR2: MNHNS, SASEGT. The CDR3 DNA sequence: TGTGCCAGCAACCGAATACAGACAGGGTTGGAATACGAGCAGTACTTC. Amino acid sequence: CASNRIQTGLEYEQYF.

This clonotype has at least ten counts. CDR3 in amino acids: CASGPTSLRDTQYF. CDR3 DNA sequence: TGTGCCAGCGGCCCGACTAGCTTGAGAGATACGCAGTATTTT. The J gene is TRBJ2-3, the V gene TRBV6-2 or TRBV6-3; the match to TRBD2 covers 7 bases. Germline values: CDR1 MNHEY, CDR2 SVGEGT. The CDR3 consists of 14 residues. V gave up 8 bases and J gave up 5 bases; unmatched junction bases: 10.

V usage is TRBV25-1 and J usage is TRBJ2-6; 7 positions match TRBD1. The CDR3 contains 15 residues. Germline V gives CDR1 MGHDK, CDR2 SYGVNS. The trim removed 6 bases at V and 4 bases at J, leaving 6 bases unmatched. As DNA, the CDR3 is TGTGCCAGCAGACCACAGGGGACGGGGGCCAACGTCCTGACTTTC. Protein sequence: CASRPQGTGANVLTF.

The chain carries TRBV5-4 and TRBJ2-7; no definite D call. This CDR3 contains 13 residues. Germline CDR1 reads SGHNT; CDR2 reads YYREEE (reference sequence). V gave up 3 bases and J gave up 3 bases, with 10 bases separating them. CDR3 in DNA: TGTGCCAGCAGCTGGGGAAGGAACTACGAGCAGTACTTC. Translation: CASSWGRNYEQYF.

V is TRBV6-2 or TRBV6-3 and J is TRBJ1-1; tentatively, D is TRBD1 (5 bases). CDR1 is MNHEY, CDR2 SVGEGT, per germline. CDR3 length equals 13 residues. Trimming cost V 0 bases and J 5 bases, with 7 bases left between them. DNA for the CDR3: TGTGCCAGCAGTTACTCGGAGGGGACTGAAGCTTTCTTT. Its protein product is CASSYSEGTEAFF.

This clonotype showed up just a few times. This rearrangement joins TRBV7-9 to TRBJ2-5, with 7 bases matching TRBD1. Germline CDR1 and CDR2: SEHNR and FQNEAQ (reference sequence). The CDR3 has 17 residues. Trimming at V came to 3 bases and at J to 5 bases, leaving 15 bases not matched to a gene. CDR3 sequence reads: CASSFSTGPYLGETQYF. The CDR3, as DNA: TGTGCCAGCAGCTTCTCGACAGGGCCCTACTTGGGGGAGACCCAGTACTTC.

This clonotype turned up a few times. The rearrangement joins TRBV6-2 or TRBV6-3 to TRBJ2-7; possible D gene TRBD2, 5 bases. This CDR3 region has 13 residues. Germline V CDR1 and CDR2: MNHEY, SVGEGT. V lost 2 bases and J lost 4, with 9 bases in between. This CDR3 is CASSYGLAYEQYF. The DNA for the CDR3 is TGTGCCAGCAGTTACGGGCTAGCTTACGAGCAGTACTTC.

J is TRBJ2-1 and V is TRBV13; TRBD2 agrees at 11 bases. CDR3 length equals 15 residues. Germline CDR1 and CDR2: PRHDT and FYEKMQ (reference sequence). The V gene end was trimmed by 4 bases and the J gene end by 4 bases; junction bases not matched to a gene: 3. The CDR3 sequence is CASSSRTSGYNEQFF. The CDR3 DNA follows: TGTGCCAGCAGCTCGCGGACTAGCGGGTACAATGAGCAGTTCTTC. Full variable domain (rest looked up from reference TRBV13 and TRBJ2-1): AAGVIQSPRHLIKEKRETATLKCYPIPRHDTVYWYQQGPGQDPQFLISFYEKMQSDKGSIPDRFSAQQFSDYHSELNMSSLELGDSALYFCASSSRTSGYNEQFFGPGTRLTVL.

This clonotype was found a few times. The genes are TRBV7-8 and TRBJ2-7; D is uncertain. The CDR3 contains 12 residues. V was pared by 5 bases and J by 9 bases, with 14 bases between. Germline V gene data show CDR1 as SGHVS and CDR2 as FQNEAQ. DNA of the CDR3: TGTGCCAGCAGCCGTGACCCCTTCGGGCAGTACTTC. It codes for CASSRDPFGQYF.

The chain employs TRBV30 and TRBJ2-7; D perhaps matches TRBD1 (6 bases). There are 14 residues in the CDR3. Germline CDR1 GTSNPN, CDR2 SVGIG (reference sequence). Between the trimmed V and J ends, which lost 4 bases and 1 base, there was a span of 14 bases. The CDR3 sequence is CAWNQGTVSYEQYF. The CDR3, as DNA: TGTGCCTGGAATCAGGGGACGGTATCCTACGAGCAGTACTTC.

This clonotype was seen many times. The chain joins TRBV7-8 to TRBJ2-7; 10 nucleotides agree with TRBD1. The CDR3 is 14 residues long. Per the germline V gene, CDR1 is SGHVS and CDR2 is FQNEAQ. The J segment lost 3 bases and the V segment lost 4 bases, leaving 3 bases of the junction unmatched. The CDR3 region is CASSSGTGVYEQYF. CDR3 bases: TGTGCCAGCAGCTCCGGGACAGGGGTCTACGAGCAGTACTTC.

This clonotype has just a few counts. V is TRBV20-1 and J is TRBJ2-1; 8 bases are a match to TRBD1. The germline gives CDR1 DFQATT, CDR2 SNEGSKA (reference sequence). The length of the CDR3 is 15 residues. Trimming took 7 bases from V and 3 from J; bases not matched to a gene: 11. The CDR3 sequence: CSVQVTGVNYNEQFF. In DNA, the CDR3 is TGCAGTGTCCAAGTGACAGGGGTCAACTACAATGAGCAGTTCTTC.

The chain couples TRBV6-9 to TRBJ2-2, with TRBD2 as a possible D gene (6 bases). V shed 8 bases and J shed 1 base, with 11 bases lying between them. The germline V gene encodes CDR1 MNHGY and CDR2 SVAAGI. This CDR3 has 14 residues. The chain's CDR3 is CASQLAENTGELFF. The DNA of the CDR3 is TGTGCCAGCCAACTAGCTGAGAACACCGGGGAGCTGTTTTTT.

The chain is built from TRBV4-3 and TRBJ2-1; possibly TRBD1 for D (5 bases). Germline values: CDR1 LGHNA, CDR2 YSLEER. V was trimmed by 6 bases and J by 5 bases, leaving 20 bases between them. There are 16 residues in the CDR3. The CDR3 coding sequence is TGCGCCAGCAGAACACGGTTAGGGGCCCTAGACAATGAGCAGTTCTTC. It codes for CASRTRLGALDNEQFF.

The chain carries TRBV10-3 and TRBJ2-1; D not certain. CDR3 length: 12 amino acids. Per the germline V gene, CDR1 is ENHRY and CDR2 is SYGVKD. V was trimmed by 10 bases and J by 5 bases, leaving 12 bases between them. CDR3 protein: CATEDADNEQFF. The CDR3 DNA is TGTGCCACCGAGGACGCCGACAATGAGCAGTTCTTC.

This clonotype appeared once. The V call is TRBV14, the J call TRBJ2-7, with D unresolved. The length of the CDR3 is 13 residues. Germline CDR1 reads SGHDN; CDR2 reads FVKESK. The V end lost 2 bases, the J end lost 0 bases, and 5 bases lay between the germline ends. The CDR3 DNA reads as TGTGCCAGCAGCCAACAGAGCTCCTACGAGCAGTACTTC. Translating it yields CASSQQSSYEQYF. The full variable domain, in which reference TRBV14 and TRBJ2-7 provide the parts outside the CDR3, is EAGVTQFPSHSVIEKGQTVTLRCDPISGHDNLYWYRRVMGKEIKFLLHFVKESKQDESGMPNNRFLAERTGGTYSTLKVQPAELEDSGVYFCASSQQSSYEQYFGPGTRLTVT.

This clonotype was picked up a small number of times. The CDR3 DNA follows: TGTGCCAGCAGCTCGACTAGCCACAACACCGGGGAGCTGTTTTTT. Translating it yields CASSSTSHNTGELFF. V gene TRBV7-8 combines with J gene TRBJ2-2; TRBD2 aligns across 7 bases. Germline loops: CDR1 SGHVS, CDR2 FQNEAQ. CDR3 size: 15 residues. The ends lost 4 bases at V and 2 bases at J; junction bases unmatched: 4.

This clonotype was detected many times. The chain is built from TRBV11-2 and TRBJ2-5, with D possibly TRBD1 on 6 matching bases. The CDR3 has 13 residues. V was trimmed by 5 bases and J by 5 bases, leaving 12 bases between them. Germline loops: CDR1 SGHAT, CDR2 FQNNGV. The CDR3 region has the DNA TGTGCCAGCAGCAGACAGGTCGAGGAGACCCAGTACTTC. Amino acid sequence: CASSRQVEETQYF.

V gene TRBV19 combines with J gene TRBJ2-5; TRBD1 matches 9 bases. The CDR3 is 15 residues long. The germline gives CDR1 LNHDA, CDR2 SQIVND (reference sequence). With 8 bases clipped from V and 5 bases from J, the junction kept 12 bases outside the gene matches. CDR3 in amino acids: CASSSWTGDSETQYF. The CDR3 DNA reads TGTGCCAGTTCTTCGTGGACAGGGGATTCGGAGACCCAGTACTTC.

The chain recombines TRBV4-1 with TRBJ1-6; D is unresolved. Trimming cost V 4 bases and J 4 bases, with 17 bases left between them. There are 17 residues in the CDR3. Germline assignment: CDR1 MGHRA and CDR2 YSYEKL. The CDR3 loop reads CASSLAEAMGYNSPLHF. The DNA of the CDR3 is TGCGCCAGCAGCCTCGCGGAAGCAATGGGGTATAATTCACCCCTCCACTTT.

Written as DNA, the CDR3 is TGTGCCAGCAGTGAACTCGGGGGTGGCACTGAAGCTTTCTTT. It yields the protein CASSELGGGTEAFF. The chain carries TRBV6-1 and TRBJ1-1; maybe TRBD1 (5 bases). The CDR3 length is 14 residues. Germline CDR1 reads MNHNS; CDR2 reads SASEGT. Trimming took off 2 bases at V and 4 bases at J, with 11 bases between the two ends.

The chain combines TRBV9 with TRBJ1-5, with unresolved D. Trimming stripped 0 bases from V and 0 bases from J, with 7 bases between. Germline CDR1 and CDR2: SGDLS and YYNGEE. This CDR3 is 15 amino acids long. The CDR3 spells CASSVEGYSNQPQHF. The DNA for the CDR3 is TGTGCCAGCAGCGTAGAGGGCTATAGCAATCAGCCCCAGCATTTT.

The chain carries TRBV5-5 and TRBJ2-2; possibly TRBD2 for D (5 bases). The CDR3 is 13 amino acids. Trimming took off 0 bases at V and 13 bases at J, with 13 bases between the two ends. Per the germline V gene, CDR1 is SGHKS and CDR2 is YYEKEE (reference sequence). The chain's CDR3 is CASSLDPAEALFF. The CDR3 DNA reads TGTGCCAGCAGCTTGGACCCTGCGGAGGCGCTGTTTTTT.

V usage is TRBV7-9 and J usage is TRBJ1-1; perhaps TRBD1 as D (5 bases). This CDR3 spans 16 amino acids. V lost 5 bases to trimming and J lost 1 base, with 17 bases between them. The V gene's germline CDR1 is SEHNR and CDR2 FQNEAQ (reference sequence). DNA for the CDR3: TGTGCCAGCAGCCCCGCCCCCCGACAGACGAACACTGAAGCTTTCTTT. Protein: CASSPAPRQTNTEAFF.

This sequence joins TRBV13 and TRBJ2-7; D is unresolved. V dropped 0 bases and J dropped 3 bases, with 12 bases sitting between them. In germline, CDR1 is PRHDT, CDR2 FYEKMQ (reference sequence). The CDR3 has 15 residues. CDR3 bases: TGTGCCAGCAGCTTAGGCAGCTTCGGCGGCTACGAGCAGTACTTC. It is translated as CASSLGSFGGYEQYF.

This clonotype appeared once. The chain links TRBV5-1 to TRBJ1-4; D possibly corresponds to TRBD1 (5 bases). Germline CDR1 and CDR2: SGHRS and YFSETQ. Trimming shortened V by 4 bases and J by 0 bases, and 16 bases separated the two germline ends. This CDR3 region has 17 residues. Here the CDR3 reads CASSIGDRGATNEKLFF. The CDR3 DNA reads as TGCGCCAGCAGCATCGGGGACCGGGGCGCAACTAATGAAAAACTGTTTTTT. Full variable domain (outside the CDR3, taken from reference TRBV5-1 and TRBJ1-4): KAGVTQTPRYLIKTRGQQVTLSCSPISGHRSVSWYQQTPGQGLQFLFEYFSETQRNKGNFPGRFSGRQFSNSRSEMNVSTLELGDSALYLCASSIGDRGATNEKLFFGSGTQLSVL.

The V call is TRBV7-6, the J call TRBJ2-1; TRBD1 aligns across 10 bases. The CDR3 is made up of 15 amino acids. Trimming took 7 bases from V and 8 from J; bases not matched to a gene: 11. Germline V CDR1 and CDR2: SGHVS, FNYEAQ. This CDR3 reads CASTLGTGERYEQFF. CDR3 in DNA: TGTGCCAGCACGCTTGGGACAGGGGAGCGGTATGAGCAGTTCTTC.

This rearrangement joins TRBV24-1 to TRBJ2-7; D unclear. The CDR3 runs to 13 residues. Germline V lookup: CDR1 KGHDR, CDR2 SFDVKD. The germline V and J ends were trimmed by 5 bases and 3 bases, with 10 bases remaining between them. The CDR3 DNA reads TGTGCCACCAGTGGCCTCAATGGCTACGAGCAGTACTTC. Residues: CATSGLNGYEQYF.